The 16 T cell receptor beta chains below all came from one sample that was sequenced in a study of blood T cells in healthy people across ages. Using a J-beta primer mix together with a sample-barcoded 5' primer, a second PCR was run for roughly 7 to 12 cycles. TCRdb re-called the 5' RACE reads with MiXCR, one entry per CDR3 protein. Of some 850,000 distinct CDR3 sequences detected, around 24% appear once; the ten largest clones hold under 3%. The data were also submitted as part of a second study, on T cells of mothers and their children.

The sample comprised blood. The origin of the receptors is a boy aged 5 to 17 in good health.

The table lists this clonotype with a count of one. This chain uses TRBV19 with TRBJ1-2; D is unclear. Trimming left V 5 bases short and J 3 bases short, with 10 bases between. CDR1 LNHDA and CDR2 SQIVND come from the germline V gene (reference sequence). The CDR3 extends over 13 amino acids. This chain's CDR3 is CASSQEVDYGYTF. In DNA, the CDR3 is TGTGCCAGTAGTCAGGAGGTGGACTATGGCTACACCTTC.

This clonotype was found a few times. The chain is built from TRBV7-8 and TRBJ2-1; D uncertain. This CDR3 contains 16 residues. CDR1 is SGHVS and CDR2 is FQNEAQ in the germline V gene. Trimming removed 2 bases from V and 7 bases from J, with 18 bases in between. CDR3 coding DNA: TGTGCCAGCAGCTTACTTATTATAAACTTCCAGAATGAGCAGTTCTTC. It translates to CASSLLIINFQNEQFF. Drawing the rest from reference TRBV7-8 and TRBJ2-1, the complete variable domain is GAGVSQSPRYKVAKRGQDVALRCDPISGHVSLFWYQQALGQGPEFLTYFQNEAQLDKSGLPSDRFFAERPEGSVSTLKIQRTQQEDSAVYLCASSLLIINFQNEQFFGPGTRLTVL.

V and J are TRBV10-3 and TRBJ2-3, with 10 bases matching TRBD1. The CDR3 runs to 12 residues. Germline loops: CDR1 ENHRY, CDR2 SYGVKD. The V gene end was trimmed by 6 bases and the J gene end by 6 bases; junction bases not matched to a gene: 0. CDR3 bases: TGTGCCATCAGGGACAGGGGGGATACGCAGTATTTT. This translates into CAIRDRGDTQYF.

This sequence joins TRBV29-1 and TRBJ1-2; 10 positions match TRBD1. This CDR3 has 14 residues. The V segment lost 6 bases and the J segment 3 bases; nucleotides outside the gene matches: 7. Germline CDR1 SQVTM, CDR2 ANQGSEA. CDR3 protein: CSVIGQGGDYGYTF. The CDR3, as DNA: TGCAGCGTCATCGGACAGGGGGGGGACTATGGCTACACCTTC.

There are a few counts of this clonotype. The chain links TRBV7-9 to TRBJ1-1, with 7 bases lining up with TRBD1. Germline V gene lookup returns CDR1 SEHNR and CDR2 FQNEAQ (reference sequence). This CDR3 is 15 amino acids long. V was clipped by 4 bases and J by 2 bases; unmatched bases: 7. Here the CDR3 reads CASSWWTGINTEAFF. The CDR3 nucleotides are TGTGCCAGCAGCTGGTGGACAGGAATAAACACTGAAGCTTTCTTT. Full variable domain (missing parts from reference TRBV7-9 and TRBJ1-1): DTGVSQNPRHKITKRGQNVTFRCDPISEHNRLYWYRQTLGQGPEFLTYFQNEAQLEKSRLLSDRFSAERPKGSFSTLEIQRTEQGDSAMYLCASSWWTGINTEAFFGQGTRLTVV.

This sequence joins TRBV5-1 and TRBJ2-5, with D perhaps matching TRBD1 (5 bases). Germline CDR1 reads SGHRS; CDR2 reads YFSETQ. V gave up 8 bases and J gave up 0 bases, with 17 bases separating them. The length of the CDR3 is 15 residues. Written as DNA, the CDR3 is TGCGCCAGGCCGCTGGTCAGGGTGTACCAAGAGACCCAGTACTTC. It yields the protein CARPLVRVYQETQYF.

The sample holds a few counts of this clonotype. This chain connects TRBV20-1 to TRBJ1-2; 8 bases are a match to TRBD1. After removal of 2 bases from V and 7 bases from J, the junction contained 3 bases not matched to a gene. The length of the CDR3 is 12 residues. Germline lookup yields CDR1 DFQATT and CDR2 SNEGSKA (reference sequence). Here the CDR3 DNA reads TGCAGTGCTAGAAACAGGGGGGCTGGCTACACCTTC. Translated: CSARNRGAGYTF.

This sequence joins TRBV2 and TRBJ2-3; no clear D gene. The V end was cut by 6 bases, the J end by 2 bases, with 9 bases between. Germline V CDR1 and CDR2: SNHLY, FYNNEI. This CDR3 is built from 13 residues. Here the CDR3 reads CASRKQITDTQYF. DNA for the CDR3: TGTGCCAGCAGGAAACAGATCACAGATACGCAGTATTTT.

The chain joins TRBV20-1 to TRBJ2-1, with 10 bases fitting TRBD2. Germline V gene data show CDR1 as DFQATT and CDR2 as SNEGSKA (reference sequence). This CDR3 has 15 amino acids. V lost 6 bases to trimming and J lost 5 bases; unmatched junction nucleotides: 10. In DNA form, the CDR3 reads TGCAGTGCCTTTAGGGCTAGCGGGGGAAACAATGAGCAGTTCTTC. Translating gives CSAFRASGGNNEQFF.

This clonotype was found a few times. The chain carries TRBV7-2 and TRBJ2-3; the D gene could be TRBD1 or TRBD2 (5 bases each). V was trimmed by 1 base and J by 2 bases, leaving 10 bases between them. Per germline, CDR1 SGHTA and CDR2 FQGNSA. The CDR3 sequence is 15 residues long. The CDR3 protein is CASSLEEDNTDTQYF. For the CDR3, the DNA is TGTGCCAGCAGCTTAGAGGAGGACAACACAGATACGCAGTATTTT.

This clonotype was counted only a few times. This chain uses TRBV10-3 with TRBJ1-2; maybe TRBD1 (5 bases). This CDR3 is built from 14 residues. The ends were cut back, 10 bases at V and 2 bases at J, with 17 bases in the middle. Germline values: CDR1 ENHRY, CDR2 SYGVKD. The CDR3 DNA reads as TGTGCCAACGCAGACCCGACAGTCAACTATGGCTACACCTTC. Its translation: CANADPTVNYGYTF.

As to this clonotype: The conserved phenylalanine or tryptophan is not found at the CDR3 terminus, so this likely reflects a read error. The limits of the CDR3 on the DNA are not certain, so only TCRdb's listed CDR3 is given. The chain is built from TRBV2 and TRBJ2-1; TRBD2, as called in the table, went unchecked against the DNA. Germline-derived CDR1 and CDR2 are SNHLY and FYNNEI. The CDR3 length is 15 residues, termini included. The CDR3 protein is CASSELGTSGELTFS.

This chain connects TRBV10-2 to TRBJ1-3; 7 bases map to TRBD1. There are 16 residues in the CDR3. Germline CDR1 is WSHSY and CDR2 is SAAADI. V dropped 10 bases and J dropped 2; count of bases not matched to a gene: 14. The DNA for the CDR3 is TGCGCCATTGGGGAAGGGACAGAGGGACCTGGAAACACCATATATTTT. Translating gives CAIGEGTEGPGNTIYF.

This clonotype appeared a few times. The chain has TRBV28 and TRBJ2-7, with TRBD1 as a possible D gene (6 bases). CDR1 and CDR2 from the germline V gene are MDHEN and SYDVKM. The germline V and J ends were trimmed by 2 bases and 6 bases, with 14 bases remaining between them. The CDR3 sequence is 14 residues long. The CDR3 DNA is TGTGCCAGCAGTTTAAATTTCCAGGGGAGCGAGCAGTACTTC. Protein sequence: CASSLNFQGSEQYF.

This clonotype was seen only a few times. The chain couples TRBV5-1 to TRBJ2-5; weak D call: TRBD1 (5 bases). The CDR3 consists of 12 residues. The germline V gene has CDR1 SGHRS and CDR2 YFSETQ. V was cut by 1 base and J by 10 bases, with 11 bases left in between. The CDR3: CASSLNQGYQYF. CDR3 sequence (DNA): TGCGCCAGCAGCTTGAACCAGGGTTACCAGTACTTC.

This clonotype was observed once. This sequence joins TRBV5-1 and TRBJ2-2, with D uncertain. This CDR3 has 14 residues. Deletions cut 0 bases from V and 4 bases from J, with 7 bases between. Germline values: CDR1 SGHRS, CDR2 YFSETQ. This CDR3 is CASSLVLGTGELFF. The CDR3, as DNA: TGCGCCAGCAGCTTGGTGTTGGGCACCGGGGAGCTGTTTTTT.